These 23 T cell receptor beta chains were sequenced from one sample in a study of T-cell memory formation after mild COVID-19. Using its own MiXCR run on the 5' RACE reads, TCRdb lists one record per CDR3 protein. This sample has about 600,000 distinct CDR3 sequences, with approximately 21% found just once. The source material was PBMCs or a T cell subset sorted from them (not recorded which). The receptor set was obtained from an adult woman who had mild COVID-19 (a few samples of this study predate the infection). Cell type and time point are not known.

This sequence joins TRBV7-9 and TRBJ1-6; TRBD1 is a possible D gene (5 bases). Per germline, CDR1 SEHNR and CDR2 FQNEAQ (reference sequence). V lost 2 bases, J lost 17 bases, and 16 bases lay in between. This CDR3 has 13 amino acids. The CDR3 DNA reads as TGTGCCAGCAGCTTAATGGGGCCCGCGGTAGTCCACTTT. Protein product: CASSLMGPAVVHF. Full variable domain (rest looked up from reference TRBV7-9 and TRBJ1-6): DTGVSQNPRHKITKRGQNVTFRCDPISEHNRLYWYRQTLGQGPEFLTYFQNEAQLEKSRLLSDRFSAERPKGSFSTLEIQRTEQGDSAMYLCASSLMGPAVVHFGNGTRLTVT.

A few counts support this clonotype. This sequence joins TRBV18 and TRBJ2-3; unclear D gene. The V gene's germline CDR1 is KGHSH and CDR2 LQKENI. Trimming left V 6 bases short and J 0 bases short, with 10 bases between. The CDR3 contains 14 residues. The CDR3 here is CASSTTISTDTQYF. Here the CDR3 DNA reads TGTGCCAGCTCCACCACGATAAGCACAGATACGCAGTATTTT.

V is TRBV20-1 and J is TRBJ2-3; 7 bases agree with TRBD2. The CDR3 consists of 17 residues. Trimming cost V 3 bases and J 2 bases; bases outside gene matches: 14. Germline V lookup: CDR1 DFQATT, CDR2 SNEGSKA (reference sequence). Written as DNA, the CDR3 is TGCAGTGCTAGGGGCGCCGAGGCCCTAGCGGTCACAGATACGCAGTATTTT. It codes for CSARGAEALAVTDTQYF.

This clonotype has ten or more counts. The chain is built from TRBV7-6 and TRBJ1-6; 8 bases map to TRBD1. CDR3 length: 13 amino acids. The J segment lost 10 bases and the V segment lost 5 bases, leaving 4 bases of the junction unmatched. Germline V gives CDR1 SGHVS, CDR2 FNYEAQ. CDR3 DNA: TGTGCCAGCAGCCCTCGACAGGGGTCACCCCTCCACTTT. It yields the protein CASSPRQGSPLHF.

This clonotype was observed a handful of times. The chain carries TRBV9 and TRBJ2-3; D perhaps matches TRBD2 (6 bases). The CDR3 spans 15 residues. Germline loops: CDR1 SGDLS, CDR2 YYNGEE. V lost 1 base to trimming and J lost 1 base, with 10 bases between them. The CDR3 DNA follows: TGTGCCAGCAGCGTATCGGTAGCGGGCACAGATACGCAGTATTTT. Encoded protein: CASSVSVAGTDTQYF.

V is TRBV30 and J is TRBJ1-1; a weak D match, TRBD1 (5 bases). Germline lookup yields CDR1 GTSNPN and CDR2 SVGIG (reference sequence). Between the trimmed V and J ends, which lost 4 bases and 5 bases, there was a span of 17 bases. CDR3 length: 14 residues. This chain's CDR3 is CAWTPGFGLTEAFF. CDR3 bases: TGTGCCTGGACGCCAGGGTTCGGGTTAACTGAAGCTTTCTTT. Drawing the rest from reference TRBV30 and TRBJ1-1, the complete variable domain is SQTIHQWPATLVQPVGSPLSLECTVEGTSNPNLYWYRQAAGRGLQLLFYSVGIGQISSEVPQNLSASRPQDRQFILSSKKLLLSDSGFYLCAWTPGFGLTEAFFGQGTRLTVV.

This clonotype has a handful of counts. The chain combines TRBV7-9 with TRBJ2-1; 8 positions agree with TRBD1. CDR3 size: 15 residues. With 5 bases clipped from V and 5 bases from J, the junction kept 8 bases outside the gene matches. Looked up from germline, CDR1 is SEHNR and CDR2 is FQNEAQ (reference sequence). Written as DNA, the CDR3 is TGTGCCAGCAGCGCTGGACAGGGATCCCACAATGAGCAGTTCTTC. Translated: CASSAGQGSHNEQFF.

Only a few counts were recorded for this clonotype. The V gene is TRBV5-5, the J gene TRBJ2-6; 15 positions agree with TRBD2. Looked up from germline, CDR1 is SGHKS and CDR2 is YYEKEE (reference sequence). The CDR3 loop spans 18 amino acids. V was pared by 4 bases and J by 2 bases, with 4 bases of the junction left unmatched. Written as DNA, the CDR3 is TGTGCCAGCAGCATCGGGACTAGCGGGAGGCCTGGGGCCAACGTCCTGACTTTC. Protein sequence: CASSIGTSGRPGANVLTF.

This clonotype was counted between two and nine times. The chain carries TRBV7-2 and TRBJ2-1; TRBD2 matches 8 bases. V gave up 4 bases and J gave up 2 bases; unmatched junction bases: 7. Per germline, CDR1 SGHTA and CDR2 FQGNSA. This CDR3 is 16 amino acids long. The CDR3 region is CASSSRGGGPYNEQFF. CDR3 coding DNA: TGTGCCAGCAGCTCGCGGGGCGGGGGGCCCTACAATGAGCAGTTCTTC.

This clonotype was counted between two and nine times. The chain uses TRBV7-3 and TRBJ1-6; tentatively, D is TRBD1 (6 bases). CDR3 size: 15 residues. With 1 base removed from V and 4 bases from J, the gap between germline ends came to 8 bases. CDR1 is SGHTA and CDR2 is FQGTGA in the germline V gene. For the CDR3, the DNA is TGTGCCAGCAGCTTAAAACAGGGTTATAATTCACCCCTCCACTTT. Protein product: CASSLKQGYNSPLHF.

The rearrangement joins TRBV9 to TRBJ2-5, with 11 positions matching TRBD2. The CDR3 spans 15 residues. CDR1 is SGDLS and CDR2 is YYNGEE in the germline V gene. The V and J ends lost 5 bases and 4 bases, in that order; junction bases with no gene match: 7. CDR3 amino acids: CASSLAGGERETQYF. CDR3 bases: TGTGCCAGCAGTTTAGCGGGGGGGGAGAGAGAGACCCAGTACTTC.

The CDR3 protein is CASSVDQPQHF. The CDR3 DNA reads TGTGCCAGCAGTGTGGATCAGCCCCAGCATTTT. The chain joins TRBV2 to TRBJ1-5; no reliable D call. CDR3 length equals 11 residues. V gave up 4 bases and J gave up 5 bases, with 3 bases separating them. CDR1 and CDR2 from the germline V gene are SNHLY and FYNNEI. Full variable domain (remainder filled in from reference TRBV2 and TRBJ1-5): EPEVTQTPSHQVTQMGQEVILRCVPISNHLYFYWYRQILGQKVEFLVSFYNNEISEKSEIFDDQFSVERPDGSNFTLKIRSTKLEDSAMYFCASSVDQPQHFGDGTRLSIL.

V gene TRBV30 combines with J gene TRBJ1-5, with 8 nucleotides matching TRBD1. The V gene's germline CDR1 is GTSNPN and CDR2 SVGIG (reference sequence). V was pared by 5 bases and J by 2 bases, with 2 bases of the junction left unmatched. The CDR3 totals 13 residues. Here the CDR3 reads CAWAGGGNQPQHF. CDR3 nucleotide sequence: TGTGCCTGGGCAGGGGGCGGCAATCAGCCCCAGCATTTT.

This clonotype was counted only a few times. The chain couples TRBV9 to TRBJ2-3; 8 bases align to TRBD2. From germline, CDR1 is SGDLS and CDR2 YYNGEE. The CDR3 sequence is 14 residues long. J gave up 5 bases and V 4 bases, and 6 bases lay outside the gene matches. Written as DNA, the CDR3 is TGTGCCAGCAGCTCGGGACTAGTCGGAGATACGCAGTATTTT. Its translation is CASSSGLVGDTQYF. The full variable domain, rest sourced from reference TRBV9 and TRBJ2-3, is DSGVTQTPKHLITATGQRVTLRCSPRSGDLSVYWYQQSLDQGLQFLIQYYNGEERAKGNILERFSAQQFPDLHSELNLSSLELGDSALYFCASSSGLVGDTQYFGPGTRLTVL.

The chain has TRBV18 and TRBJ2-7, with 7 bases identical to TRBD2. Trimming took 8 bases from V and 0 from J; bases not matched to a gene: 4. CDR1 is KGHSH and CDR2 is LQKENI in the germline V gene. The CDR3 sequence is 13 residues long. Written as DNA, the CDR3 is TGTGCCAGCGGCACTAGCGCCTCCTACGAGCAGTACTTC. Its translation: CASGTSASYEQYF.

This clonotype has a handful of counts. The chain employs TRBV4-3 and TRBJ2-4; D gene ambiguous. The CDR3 has 16 residues. Deletions cut 3 bases from V and 1 base from J, with 13 bases between. Germline values: CDR1 LGHNA, CDR2 YSLEER. CDR3 amino acids: CASSQEPPDAKNIQYF. The CDR3 bases are TGCGCCAGCAGCCAGGAACCCCCGGATGCCAAAAACATTCAGTACTTC.

This clonotype turned up a few times. V usage is TRBV2 and J usage is TRBJ2-6, with D hard to call. V was trimmed by 7 bases and J by 0 bases, leaving 7 bases between them. This CDR3 region has 14 residues. CDR1 SNHLY and CDR2 FYNNEI come from the germline V gene. CDR3 coding DNA: TGTGCCAGCAACATCCTCTCTGGGGCCAACGTCCTGACTTTC. It codes for CASNILSGANVLTF.

This chain links TRBV11-2 with TRBJ2-1; TRBD2 aligns across 12 bases. V lost 7 bases to trimming and J lost 10 bases; unmatched junction nucleotides: 11. The CDR3 is 15 amino acids. Germline V gene lookup returns CDR1 SGHAT and CDR2 FQNNGV. DNA for the CDR3: TGTGCCAGCACCGAATCACTAGCGGGAGGTCGGGAGCAGTTCTTC. Its translation: CASTESLAGGREQFF.

The rearrangement joins TRBV7-9 to TRBJ2-3, with a weak D call TRBD1 (7 bases). The CDR3 loop spans 14 amino acids. Germline loops: CDR1 SEHNR, CDR2 FQNEAQ (reference sequence). The ends were cut back, 3 bases at V and 6 bases at J, with 13 bases in the middle. The CDR3 loop is CASSLAGGIDTQYF. Here the CDR3 DNA reads TGTGCCAGCAGCTTGGCAGGGGGGATCGATACGCAGTATTTT.

This clonotype was picked up many times. The CDR3 DNA reads as TGCGCCAGCAGCCAAGTCGGAAATAGTGGAAACACCATATATTTT. Encoded protein: CASSQVGNSGNTIYF. This chain uses TRBV4-1 with TRBJ1-3; D gene uncertain. CDR1 and CDR2 from the germline V gene are MGHRA and YSYEKL. The CDR3 consists of 15 residues. V dropped 1 base and J dropped 3 bases, with 10 bases sitting between them.

V and J are TRBV3-1 and TRBJ2-1, with D possibly called TRBD1 or TRBD2 (6 bases each). Germline-derived CDR1 and CDR2 are LGHDT and YNNKEL (reference sequence). V was cut by 4 bases and J by 5 bases, with 18 bases left in between. The CDR3 consists of 16 residues. CDR3 amino acids: CASSPKIGGPHNEQFF. The CDR3 DNA reads TGTGCCAGCAGCCCTAAGATAGGGGGGCCCCACAATGAGCAGTTCTTC.

The chain uses TRBV7-9 and TRBJ1-2; D call uncertain. CDR1 is SEHNR and CDR2 is FQNEAQ in the germline V gene (reference sequence). Deletions cut 1 base from V and 1 base from J, with 7 bases between. The length of the CDR3 is 14 residues. CDR3 sequence: CASSLESGNYGYTF. CDR3 nucleotides: TGTGCCAGCAGCTTAGAATCGGGTAACTATGGCTACACCTTC.

This clonotype was seen many times. The gene calls are TRBV5-1 and TRBJ2-1; no clear D. V was cut by 1 base and J by 2 bases, with 13 bases left in between. CDR3 length: 16 residues. Germline V gene sequence: CDR1 SGHRS, CDR2 YFSETQ. As DNA, the CDR3 is TGCGCCAGCAGCTTGCGGGTTAGTGGGACCTACAATGAGCAGTTCTTC. Its protein product is CASSLRVSGTYNEQFF.